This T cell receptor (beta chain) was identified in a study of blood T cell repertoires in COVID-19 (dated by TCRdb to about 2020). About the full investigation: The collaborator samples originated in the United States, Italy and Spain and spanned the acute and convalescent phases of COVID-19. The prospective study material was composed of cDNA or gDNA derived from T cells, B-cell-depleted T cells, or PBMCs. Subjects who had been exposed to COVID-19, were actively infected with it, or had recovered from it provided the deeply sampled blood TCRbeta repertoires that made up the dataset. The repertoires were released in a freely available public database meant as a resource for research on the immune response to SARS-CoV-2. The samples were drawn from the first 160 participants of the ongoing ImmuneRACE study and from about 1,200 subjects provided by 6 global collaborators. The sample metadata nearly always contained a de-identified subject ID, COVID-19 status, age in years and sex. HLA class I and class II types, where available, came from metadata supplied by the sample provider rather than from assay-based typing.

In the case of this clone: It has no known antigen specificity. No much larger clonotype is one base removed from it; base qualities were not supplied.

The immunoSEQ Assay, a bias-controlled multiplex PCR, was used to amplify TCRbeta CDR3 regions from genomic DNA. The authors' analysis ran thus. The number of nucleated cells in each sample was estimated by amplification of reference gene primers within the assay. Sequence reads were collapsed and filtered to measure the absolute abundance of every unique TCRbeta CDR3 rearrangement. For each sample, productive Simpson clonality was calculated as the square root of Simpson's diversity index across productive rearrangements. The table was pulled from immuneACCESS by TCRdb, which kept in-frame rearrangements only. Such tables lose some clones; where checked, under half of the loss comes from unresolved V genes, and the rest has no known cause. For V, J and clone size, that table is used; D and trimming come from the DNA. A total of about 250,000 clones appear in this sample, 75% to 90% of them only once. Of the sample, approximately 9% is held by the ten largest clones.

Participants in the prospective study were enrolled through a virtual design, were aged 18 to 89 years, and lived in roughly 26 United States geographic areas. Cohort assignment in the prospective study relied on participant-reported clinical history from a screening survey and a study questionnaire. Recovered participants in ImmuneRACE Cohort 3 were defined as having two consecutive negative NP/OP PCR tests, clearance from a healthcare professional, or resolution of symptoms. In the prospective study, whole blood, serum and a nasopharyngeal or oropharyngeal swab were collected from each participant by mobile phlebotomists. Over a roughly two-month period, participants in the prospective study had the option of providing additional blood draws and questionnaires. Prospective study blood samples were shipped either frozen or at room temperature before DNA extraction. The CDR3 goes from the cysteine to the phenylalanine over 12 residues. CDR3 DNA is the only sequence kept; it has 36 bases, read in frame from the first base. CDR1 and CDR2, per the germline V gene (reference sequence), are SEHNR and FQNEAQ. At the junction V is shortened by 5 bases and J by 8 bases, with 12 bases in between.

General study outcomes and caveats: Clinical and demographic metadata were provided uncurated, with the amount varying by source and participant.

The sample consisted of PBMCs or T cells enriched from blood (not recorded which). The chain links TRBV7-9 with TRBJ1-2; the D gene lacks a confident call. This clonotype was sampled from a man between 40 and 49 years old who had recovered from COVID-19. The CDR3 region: CASSLTGQGYTF. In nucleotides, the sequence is TGTGCCAGCAGCCTAACGGGTCAGGGCTACACCTTC.